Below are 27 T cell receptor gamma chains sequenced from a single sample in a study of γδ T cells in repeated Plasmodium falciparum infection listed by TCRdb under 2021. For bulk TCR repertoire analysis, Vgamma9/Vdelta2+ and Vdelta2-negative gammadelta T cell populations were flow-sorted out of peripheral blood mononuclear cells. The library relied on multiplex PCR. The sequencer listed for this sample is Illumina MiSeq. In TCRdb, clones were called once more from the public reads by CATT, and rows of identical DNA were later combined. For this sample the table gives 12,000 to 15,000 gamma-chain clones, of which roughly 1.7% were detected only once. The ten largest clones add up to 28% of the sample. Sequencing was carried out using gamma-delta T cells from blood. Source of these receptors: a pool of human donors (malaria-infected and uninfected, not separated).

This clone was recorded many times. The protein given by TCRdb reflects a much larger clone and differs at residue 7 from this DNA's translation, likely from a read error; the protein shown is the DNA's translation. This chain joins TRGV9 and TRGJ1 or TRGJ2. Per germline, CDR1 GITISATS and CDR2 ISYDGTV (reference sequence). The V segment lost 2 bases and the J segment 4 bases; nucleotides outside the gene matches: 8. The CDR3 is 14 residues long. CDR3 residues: CALWEEVKYYKKLF. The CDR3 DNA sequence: TGTGCCTTGTGGGAGGAAGTCAAATATTATAAGAAACTCTTT.

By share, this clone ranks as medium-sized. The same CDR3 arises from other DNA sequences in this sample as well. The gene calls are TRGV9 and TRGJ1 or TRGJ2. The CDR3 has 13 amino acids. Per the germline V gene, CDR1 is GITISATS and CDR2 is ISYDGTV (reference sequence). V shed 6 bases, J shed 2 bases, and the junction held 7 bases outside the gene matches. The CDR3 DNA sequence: TGTGCCTTGTGGTTCCCCTATTATTATAAGAAACTCTTT. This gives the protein CALWFPYYYKKLF.

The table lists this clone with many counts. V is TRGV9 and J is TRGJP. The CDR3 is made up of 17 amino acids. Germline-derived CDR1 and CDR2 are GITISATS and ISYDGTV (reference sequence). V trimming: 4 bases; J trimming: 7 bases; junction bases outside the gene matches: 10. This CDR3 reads CALWDRLLELGKKIKVF. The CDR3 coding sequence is TGTGCCTTGTGGGATCGTTTACTCGAGTTGGGCAAAAAAATCAAGGTATTT.

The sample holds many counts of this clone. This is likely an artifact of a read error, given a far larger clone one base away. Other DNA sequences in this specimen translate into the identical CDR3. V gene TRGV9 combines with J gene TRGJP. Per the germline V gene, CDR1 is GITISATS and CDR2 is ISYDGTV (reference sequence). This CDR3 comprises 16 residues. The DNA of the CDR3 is TGCGCCTTGTGGGAAACGGAGGAGTTGGGCAAAAAAATCAAGGTATTT. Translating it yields CALWETEELGKKIKVF.

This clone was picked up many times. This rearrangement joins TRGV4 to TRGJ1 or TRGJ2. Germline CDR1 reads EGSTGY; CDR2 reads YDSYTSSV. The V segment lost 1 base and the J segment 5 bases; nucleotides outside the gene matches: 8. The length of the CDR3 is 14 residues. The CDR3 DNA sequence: TGTGCCACCTGGGATGGAAGTCGAGATTATAAGAAACTCTTT. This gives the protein CATWDGSRDYKKLF.

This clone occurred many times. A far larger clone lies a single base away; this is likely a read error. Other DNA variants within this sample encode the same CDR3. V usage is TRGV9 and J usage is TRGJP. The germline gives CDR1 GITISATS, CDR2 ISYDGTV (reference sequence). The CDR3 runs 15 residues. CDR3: CALWEVLLGKKIKVF. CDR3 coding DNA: TGTGCTTTGTGGGAGGTGCTATTGGGCAAAAAAATCAAGGTATTT.

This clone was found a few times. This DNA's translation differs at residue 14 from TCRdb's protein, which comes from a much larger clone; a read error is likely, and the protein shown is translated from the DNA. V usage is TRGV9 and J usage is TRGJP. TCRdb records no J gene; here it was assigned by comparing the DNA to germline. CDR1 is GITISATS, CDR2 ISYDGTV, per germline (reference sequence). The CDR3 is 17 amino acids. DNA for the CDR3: TGTGCCTTGTGGGAGGAGACGCAAGAGTTGGGCAAAAAAACCAAGGTATTT. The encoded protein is CALWEETQELGKKTKVF.

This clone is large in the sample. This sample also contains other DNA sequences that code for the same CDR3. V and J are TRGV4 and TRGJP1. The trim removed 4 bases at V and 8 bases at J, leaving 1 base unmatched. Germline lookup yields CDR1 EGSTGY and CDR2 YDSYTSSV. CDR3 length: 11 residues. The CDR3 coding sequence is TGTGCCACCTGGGACGGTTGGTTCAAGATATTT. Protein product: CATWDGWFKIF.

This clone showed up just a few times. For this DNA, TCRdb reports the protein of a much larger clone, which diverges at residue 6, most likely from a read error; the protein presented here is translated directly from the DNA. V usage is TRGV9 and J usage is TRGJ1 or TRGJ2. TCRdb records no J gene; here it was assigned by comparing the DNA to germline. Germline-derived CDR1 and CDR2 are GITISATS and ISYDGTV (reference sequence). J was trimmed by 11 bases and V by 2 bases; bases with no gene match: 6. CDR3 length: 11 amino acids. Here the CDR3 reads CALWEEPEKLF. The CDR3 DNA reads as TGTGCCTTGTGGGAGGAGCCCGAGAAACTCTTT.

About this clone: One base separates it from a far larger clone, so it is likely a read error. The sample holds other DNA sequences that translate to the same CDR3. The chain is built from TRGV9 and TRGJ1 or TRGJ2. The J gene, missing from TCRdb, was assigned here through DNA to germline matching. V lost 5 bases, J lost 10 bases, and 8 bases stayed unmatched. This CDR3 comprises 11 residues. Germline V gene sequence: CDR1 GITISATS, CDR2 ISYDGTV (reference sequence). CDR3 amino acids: CALWVCPKKLF. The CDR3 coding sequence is TGTGCCTTGTGGGTTTGCCCCAAGAAACTCTTT.

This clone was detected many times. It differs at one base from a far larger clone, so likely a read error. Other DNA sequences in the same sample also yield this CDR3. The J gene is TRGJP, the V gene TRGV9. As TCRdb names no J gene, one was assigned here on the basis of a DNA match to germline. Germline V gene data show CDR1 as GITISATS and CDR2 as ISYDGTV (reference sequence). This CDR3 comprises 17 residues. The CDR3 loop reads CALWEVNKELGKKIKVF. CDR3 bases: TGCGCCTTGTGGGAGGTGAATAAAGAGTTGGGCAAAAAAATCAAGGTATTT.

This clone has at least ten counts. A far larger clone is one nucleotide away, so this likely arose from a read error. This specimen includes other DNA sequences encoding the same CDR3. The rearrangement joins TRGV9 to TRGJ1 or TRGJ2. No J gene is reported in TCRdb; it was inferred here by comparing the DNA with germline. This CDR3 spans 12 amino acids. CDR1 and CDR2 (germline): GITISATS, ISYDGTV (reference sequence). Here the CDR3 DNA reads TGTGCCCTGTGGGAGGGGTATTATAAGAAACTCTTT. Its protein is CALWEGYYKKLF.

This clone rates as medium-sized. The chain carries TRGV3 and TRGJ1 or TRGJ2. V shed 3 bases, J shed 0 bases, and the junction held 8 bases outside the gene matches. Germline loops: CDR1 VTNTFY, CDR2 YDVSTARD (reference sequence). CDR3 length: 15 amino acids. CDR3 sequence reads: CATWDPPRNYYKKLF. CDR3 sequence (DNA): TGTGCCACCTGGGACCCCCCCAGGAATTATTATAAGAAACTCTTT.

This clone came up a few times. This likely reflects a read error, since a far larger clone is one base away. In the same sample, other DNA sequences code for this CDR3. For the CDR3, the DNA is TGTGCCTTGTGGGAATATTATTATAAGAAGCTCTTT. Its protein product is CALWEYYYKKLF. The chain joins TRGV9 to TRGJ1 or TRGJ2. CDR1 and CDR2 (germline): GITISATS, ISYDGTV (reference sequence). This CDR3 is 12 amino acids long.

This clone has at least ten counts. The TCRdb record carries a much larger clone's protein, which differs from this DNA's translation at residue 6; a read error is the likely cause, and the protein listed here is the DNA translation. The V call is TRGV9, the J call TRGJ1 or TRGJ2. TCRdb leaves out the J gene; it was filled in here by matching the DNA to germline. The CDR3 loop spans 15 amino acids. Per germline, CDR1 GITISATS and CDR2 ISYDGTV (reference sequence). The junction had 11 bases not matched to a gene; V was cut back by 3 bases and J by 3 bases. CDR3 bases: TGTGCCTTGTGGGAGACTACAAACATTTATTATAAGAAACTCTTT. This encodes CALWETTNIYYKKLF.

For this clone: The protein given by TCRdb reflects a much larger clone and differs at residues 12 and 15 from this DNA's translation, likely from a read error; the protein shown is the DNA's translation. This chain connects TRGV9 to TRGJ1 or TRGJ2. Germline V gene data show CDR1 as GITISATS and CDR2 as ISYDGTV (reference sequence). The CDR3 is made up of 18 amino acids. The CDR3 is CALWEVQSYNSDYYRKLF. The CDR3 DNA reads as TGTGCCTTGTGGGAGGTGCAGTCCTACAATTCGGATTATTATAGGAAACTCTTT.

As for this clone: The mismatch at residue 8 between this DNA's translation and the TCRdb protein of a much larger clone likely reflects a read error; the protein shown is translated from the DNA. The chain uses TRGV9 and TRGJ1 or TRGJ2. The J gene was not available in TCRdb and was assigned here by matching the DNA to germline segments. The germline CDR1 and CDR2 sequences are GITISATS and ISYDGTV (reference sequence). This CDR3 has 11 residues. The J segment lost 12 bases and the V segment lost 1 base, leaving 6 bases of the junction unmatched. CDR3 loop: CALWEVPRKLF. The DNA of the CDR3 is TGTGCCTTGTGGGAGGTACCTAGGAAACTCTTT.

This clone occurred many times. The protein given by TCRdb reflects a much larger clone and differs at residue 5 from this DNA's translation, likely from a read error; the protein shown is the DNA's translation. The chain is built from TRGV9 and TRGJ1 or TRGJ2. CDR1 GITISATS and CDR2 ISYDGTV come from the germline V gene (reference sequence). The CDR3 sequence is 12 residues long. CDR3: CALWGVHYKKLF. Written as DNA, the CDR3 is TGTGCCTTGTGGGGGGTGCACTATAAGAAACTCTTT.

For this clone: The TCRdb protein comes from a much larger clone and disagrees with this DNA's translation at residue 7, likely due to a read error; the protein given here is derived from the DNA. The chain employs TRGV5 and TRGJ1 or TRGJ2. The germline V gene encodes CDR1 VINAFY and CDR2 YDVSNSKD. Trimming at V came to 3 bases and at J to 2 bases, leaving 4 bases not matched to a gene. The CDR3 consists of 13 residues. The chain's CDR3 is CATWDLYYYKKLF. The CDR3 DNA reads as TGTGCCACCTGGGACCTCTATTATTATAAGAAACTCTTT.

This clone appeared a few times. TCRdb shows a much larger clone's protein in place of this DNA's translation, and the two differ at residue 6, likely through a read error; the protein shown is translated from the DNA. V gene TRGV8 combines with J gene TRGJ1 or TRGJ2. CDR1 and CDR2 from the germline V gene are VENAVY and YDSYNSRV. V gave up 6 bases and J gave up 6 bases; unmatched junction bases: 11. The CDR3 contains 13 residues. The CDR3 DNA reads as TGTGCCACCTGGAACCACCCCGGTTATAAGAAACTCTTT. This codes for CATWNHPGYKKLF.

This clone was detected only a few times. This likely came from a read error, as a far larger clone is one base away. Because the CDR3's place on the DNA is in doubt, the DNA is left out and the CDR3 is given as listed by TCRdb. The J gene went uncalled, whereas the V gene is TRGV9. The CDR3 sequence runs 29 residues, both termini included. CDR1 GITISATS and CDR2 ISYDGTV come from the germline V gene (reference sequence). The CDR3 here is CALWEVRSNSLAVEQHLLSQVSIGRIQHF.

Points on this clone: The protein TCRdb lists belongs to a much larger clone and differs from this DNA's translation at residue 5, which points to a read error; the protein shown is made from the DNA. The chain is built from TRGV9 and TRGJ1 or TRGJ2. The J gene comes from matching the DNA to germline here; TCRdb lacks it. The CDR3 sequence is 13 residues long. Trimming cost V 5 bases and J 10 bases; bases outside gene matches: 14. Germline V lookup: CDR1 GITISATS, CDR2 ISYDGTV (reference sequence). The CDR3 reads CALWVPLSSKKLF. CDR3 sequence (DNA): TGTGCCTTGTGGGTCCCCCTATCTTCAAAGAAACTCTTT.

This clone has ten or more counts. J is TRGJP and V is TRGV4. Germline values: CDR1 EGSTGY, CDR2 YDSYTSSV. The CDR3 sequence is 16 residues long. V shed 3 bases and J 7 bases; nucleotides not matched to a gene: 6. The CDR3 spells CATWDFLELGKKIKVF. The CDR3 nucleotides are TGTGCCACCTGGGATTTTCTGGAGTTGGGCAAAAAAATCAAGGTATTT.

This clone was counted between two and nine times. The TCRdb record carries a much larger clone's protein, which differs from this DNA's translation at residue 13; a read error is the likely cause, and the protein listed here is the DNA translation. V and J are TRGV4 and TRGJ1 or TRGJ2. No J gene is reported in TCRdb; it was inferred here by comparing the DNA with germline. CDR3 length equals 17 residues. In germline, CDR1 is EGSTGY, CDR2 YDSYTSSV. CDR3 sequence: CATSEVSKSENYCKKLF. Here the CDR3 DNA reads TGTGCCACCTCGGAAGTGAGTAAGAGCGAGAATTATTGTAAGAAACTCTTT.

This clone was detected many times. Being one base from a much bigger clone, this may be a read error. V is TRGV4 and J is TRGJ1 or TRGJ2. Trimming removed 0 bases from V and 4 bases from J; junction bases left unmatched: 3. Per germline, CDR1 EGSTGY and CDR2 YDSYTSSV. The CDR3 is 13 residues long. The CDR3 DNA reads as TGTGCCACCTGGGATGGGCAATATTATAAGAAACTCTTT. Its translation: CATWDGQYYKKLF.

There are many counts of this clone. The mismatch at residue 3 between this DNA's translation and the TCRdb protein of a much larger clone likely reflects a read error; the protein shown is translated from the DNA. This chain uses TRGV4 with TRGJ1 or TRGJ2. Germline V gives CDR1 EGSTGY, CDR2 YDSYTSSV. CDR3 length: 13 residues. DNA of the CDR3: TGTGCCTCCTGGGATTATTTAGGGAGGGAGAAACTCTTT. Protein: CASWDYLGREKLF.

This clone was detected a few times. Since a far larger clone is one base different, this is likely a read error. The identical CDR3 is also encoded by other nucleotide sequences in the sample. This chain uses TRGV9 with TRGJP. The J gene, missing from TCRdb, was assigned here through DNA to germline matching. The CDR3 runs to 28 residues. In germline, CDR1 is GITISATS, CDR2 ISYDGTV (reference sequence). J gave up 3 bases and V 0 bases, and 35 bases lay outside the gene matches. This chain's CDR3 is CALWEVFRTQSSGPLRLQQELGKKIKVF. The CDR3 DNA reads TGTGCCTTGTGGGAGGTGTTCCGAACCCAAAGTTCAGGCCCTTTACGCCTTCAGCAAGAGTTGGGCAAAAAAATCAAGGTATTT.